This T cell receptor beta chain was retrieved from a study of blood T cell repertoires in COVID-19 (dated by TCRdb to about 2020). Concerning the study at large: Samples covering the acute and convalescent phases of COVID-19 were provided by collaborators in the United States, Italy and Spain. The prospective study material was composed of cDNA or gDNA derived from T cells, B-cell-depleted T cells, or PBMCs. The dataset comprised deeply sampled blood TCRbeta repertoires from subjects exposed to, actively infected with, or recovered from COVID-19. The repertoires were released in a freely available public database meant as a resource for research on the immune response to SARS-CoV-2. The samples were drawn from the first 160 participants of the ongoing ImmuneRACE study and from over 950 subjects provided by 6 global collaborators. A de-identified subject ID, COVID-19 status, age in years and sex were almost always included in the sample metadata. HLA class I and class II types, where available, came from metadata supplied by the sample provider rather than from assay-based typing. What the authors observed across the whole study: The amount of clinical and demographic metadata varied by source and participant and was provided uncurated.

The germline V gene sets CDR1 to SGHRS and CDR2 to YFSETQ. Compared with germline, V lacks 0 bases and J lacks 4 bases; bases without a gene match: 11. Measured from the cysteine to the phenylalanine, the CDR3 is 17 residues long. Of the read, only the CDR3 DNA is kept; its 51 bases are in frame from base 1. TCRbeta CDR3 regions were amplified from genomic DNA by means of the immunoSEQ Assay, a bias-controlled multiplex PCR. In the source study's methods: Nucleated cell counts per sample were estimated from amplification of reference gene primers within the assay. Sequence reads were collapsed and filtered to measure the absolute abundance of every unique TCRbeta CDR3 rearrangement. Productive Simpson clonality was computed per sample as the square root of Simpson's diversity index over productive rearrangements. TCRdb retrieved this table from immuneACCESS and kept in-frame rearrangements only. Not all clones are present; in checked studies, unresolved V genes account for under half, and no reason is known for the remainder. The V and J calls and the clone size are those of that table, but D and trimming were determined from the DNA. In all, the sample holds about 350,000 clones, and more than 70% of those were seen once. The ten most abundant clones make up under 5% of the sample.

With respect to this clone: Its antigen is still unknown. Nothing much larger sits one base from this clone, and base qualities are not available.

At one collaborating source in Seattle, patients were enrolled during active infection and were followed longitudinally through the course of disease. Collaborating institutions collected whole blood in K2EDTA tubes following their own protocols. Collaborator samples were shipped for TCRbeta analysis as frozen whole blood, isolated PBMCs, or DNA extracted from either sample type. Recombination joined TRBV5-1 with TRBJ1-1; 8 middle bases align to TRBD1. The sample was peripheral blood. The clonotype comes from a woman aged 55-69 years with COVID-19, enrolled during active disease. The CDR3 in this case is CASSLGLRQGAFTEAFF. The DNA reads TGCGCCAGCAGCTTGGGCCTTAGGCAGGGGGCATTCACTGAAGCTTTCTTT. The variable domain in full, with residues beyond the CDR3 obtained from the reference TRBV5-1 and TRBJ1-1 genes, is KAGVTQTPRYLIKTRGQQVTLSCSPISGHRSVSWYQQTPGQGLQFLFEYFSETQRNKGNFPGRFSGRQFSNSRSEMNVSTLELGDSALYLCASSLGLRQGAFTEAFFGQGTRLTVV.